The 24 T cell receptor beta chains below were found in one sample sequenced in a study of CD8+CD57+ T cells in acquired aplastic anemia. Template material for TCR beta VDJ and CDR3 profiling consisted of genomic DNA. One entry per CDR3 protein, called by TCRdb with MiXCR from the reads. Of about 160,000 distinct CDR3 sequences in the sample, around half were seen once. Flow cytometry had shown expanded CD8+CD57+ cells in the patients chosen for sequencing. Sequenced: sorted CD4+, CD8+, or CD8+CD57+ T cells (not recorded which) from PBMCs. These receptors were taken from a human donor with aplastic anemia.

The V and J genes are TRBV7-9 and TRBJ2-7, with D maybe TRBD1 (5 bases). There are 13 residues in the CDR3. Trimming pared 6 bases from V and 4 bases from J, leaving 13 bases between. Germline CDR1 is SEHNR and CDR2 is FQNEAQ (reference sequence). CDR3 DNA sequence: TGTGCCAGCAGTTCCAGGGTACAGTACGAGCAGTACTTC. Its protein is CASSSRVQYEQYF.

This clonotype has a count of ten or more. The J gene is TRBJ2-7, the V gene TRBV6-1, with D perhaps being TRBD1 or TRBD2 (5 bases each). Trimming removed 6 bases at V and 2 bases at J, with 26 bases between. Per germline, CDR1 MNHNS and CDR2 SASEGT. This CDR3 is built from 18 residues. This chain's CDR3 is CASSHDPGPRGRTYEQYF. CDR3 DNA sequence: TGTGCCAGCAGCCACGATCCGGGACCCCGGGGCCGAACCTACGAGCAGTACTTC.

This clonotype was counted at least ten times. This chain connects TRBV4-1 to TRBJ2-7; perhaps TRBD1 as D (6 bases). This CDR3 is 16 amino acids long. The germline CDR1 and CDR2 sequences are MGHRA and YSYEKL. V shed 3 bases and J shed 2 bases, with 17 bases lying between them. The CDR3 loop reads CASSHQFQGPAYEQYF. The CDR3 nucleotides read TGCGCCAGCAGCCATCAATTTCAGGGGCCAGCCTACGAGCAGTACTTC.

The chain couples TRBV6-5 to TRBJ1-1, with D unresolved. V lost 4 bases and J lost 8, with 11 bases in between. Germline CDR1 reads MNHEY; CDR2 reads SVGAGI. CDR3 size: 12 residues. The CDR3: CASSFRSGEAFF. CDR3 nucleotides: TGTGCCAGCAGTTTCAGGTCGGGGGAAGCTTTCTTT.

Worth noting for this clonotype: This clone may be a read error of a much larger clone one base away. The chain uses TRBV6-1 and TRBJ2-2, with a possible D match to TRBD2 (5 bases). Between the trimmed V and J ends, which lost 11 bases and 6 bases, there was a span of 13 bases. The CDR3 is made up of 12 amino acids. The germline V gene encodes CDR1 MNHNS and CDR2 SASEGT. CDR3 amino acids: CASAGNAGELFF. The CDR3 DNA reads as TGTGCCTCGGCGGGTAACGCCGGGGAGCTGTTTTTT.

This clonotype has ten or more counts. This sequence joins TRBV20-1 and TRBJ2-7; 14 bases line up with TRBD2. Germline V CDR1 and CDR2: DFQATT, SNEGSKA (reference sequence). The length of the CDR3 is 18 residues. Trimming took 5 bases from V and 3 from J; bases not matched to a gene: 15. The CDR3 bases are TGCAGTGCTCTCGCCGGGACTAGCGGGGGAAGATTTCTCTACGAGCAGTACTTC. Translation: CSALAGTSGGRFLYEQYF.

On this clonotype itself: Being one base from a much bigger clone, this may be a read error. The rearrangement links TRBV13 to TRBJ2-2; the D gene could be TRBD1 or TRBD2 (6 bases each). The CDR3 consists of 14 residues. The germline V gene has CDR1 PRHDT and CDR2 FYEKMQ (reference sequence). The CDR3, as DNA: TGTGCCAGCAGGGAGGGGGAATACACCAGGGAGCTGTTTTTT. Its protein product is CASREGEYTRELFF.

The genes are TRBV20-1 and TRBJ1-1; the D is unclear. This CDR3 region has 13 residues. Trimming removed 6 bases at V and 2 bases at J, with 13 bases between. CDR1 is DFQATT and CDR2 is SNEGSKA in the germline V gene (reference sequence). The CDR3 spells CSAGGRVNTEAFF. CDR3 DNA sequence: TGCAGTGCGGGAGGGAGGGTCAACACTGAAGCTTTCTTT.

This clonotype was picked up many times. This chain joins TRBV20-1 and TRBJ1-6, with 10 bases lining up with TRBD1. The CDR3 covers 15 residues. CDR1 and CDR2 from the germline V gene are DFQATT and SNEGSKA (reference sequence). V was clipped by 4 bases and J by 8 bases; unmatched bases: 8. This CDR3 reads CSATRTGGGYSPLHF. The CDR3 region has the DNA TGCAGTGCTACAAGGACAGGGGGAGGGTATTCACCCCTCCACTTT.

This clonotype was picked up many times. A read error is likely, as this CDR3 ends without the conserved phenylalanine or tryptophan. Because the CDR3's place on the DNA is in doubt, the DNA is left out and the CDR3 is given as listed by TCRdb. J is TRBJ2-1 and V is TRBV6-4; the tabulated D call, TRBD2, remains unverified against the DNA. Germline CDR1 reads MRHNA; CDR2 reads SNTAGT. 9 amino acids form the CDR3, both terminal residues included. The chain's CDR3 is CASSDWGLL.

CDR3 sequence (DNA): TGCAGCGTTGCCAGGGGTGGCACAGATACGCAGTATTTT. The encoded protein is CSVARGGTDTQYF. This chain joins TRBV29-1 and TRBJ2-3, with D possibly matching TRBD1 (6 bases). V shed 4 bases and J shed 1 base, with 9 bases lying between them. The CDR3 has 13 amino acids. The germline V gene encodes CDR1 SQVTM and CDR2 ANQGSEA.

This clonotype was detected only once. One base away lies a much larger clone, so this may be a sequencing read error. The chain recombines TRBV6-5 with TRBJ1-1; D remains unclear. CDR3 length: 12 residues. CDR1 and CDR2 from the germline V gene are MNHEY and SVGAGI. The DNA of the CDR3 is TGTGCCTGCAGTAACGGAGGTACTGAAGCTTTCTTT. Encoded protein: CACSNGGTEAFF.

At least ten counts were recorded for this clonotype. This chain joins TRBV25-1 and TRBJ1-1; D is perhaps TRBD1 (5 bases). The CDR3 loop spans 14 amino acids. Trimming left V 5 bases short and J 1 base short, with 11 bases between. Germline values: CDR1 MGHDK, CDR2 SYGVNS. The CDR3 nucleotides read TGTGCCAGCAGTCCCCCCGGGGGGAACACTGAAGCTTTCTTT. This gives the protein CASSPPGGNTEAFF.

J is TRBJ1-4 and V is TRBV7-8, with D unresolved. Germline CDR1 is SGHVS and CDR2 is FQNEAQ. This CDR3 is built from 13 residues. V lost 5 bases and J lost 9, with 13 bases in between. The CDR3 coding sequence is TGTGCCAGCAGCCTTACATCCCCAAAAAAACTGTTTTTT. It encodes CASSLTSPKKLFF. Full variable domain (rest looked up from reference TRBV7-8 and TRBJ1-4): GAGVSQSPRYKVAKRGQDVALRCDPISGHVSLFWYQQALGQGPEFLTYFQNEAQLDKSGLPSDRFFAERPEGSVSTLKIQRTQQEDSAVYLCASSLTSPKKLFFGSGTQLSVL.

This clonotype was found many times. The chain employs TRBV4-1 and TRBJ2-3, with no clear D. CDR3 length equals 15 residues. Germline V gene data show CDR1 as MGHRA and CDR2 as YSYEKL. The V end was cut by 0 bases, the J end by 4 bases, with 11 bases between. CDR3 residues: CASSQDPRPSDTQYF. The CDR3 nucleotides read TGCGCCAGCAGCCAAGATCCCCGACCCTCAGATACGCAGTATTTT.

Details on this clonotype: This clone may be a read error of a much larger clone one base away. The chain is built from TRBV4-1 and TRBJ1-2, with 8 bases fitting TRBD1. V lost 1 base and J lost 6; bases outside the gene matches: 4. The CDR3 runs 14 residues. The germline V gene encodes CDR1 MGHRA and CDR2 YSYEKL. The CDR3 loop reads CASSQGRTGHGYTF. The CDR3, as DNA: TGCGCCAGCAGCCAAGGTAGGACAGGGCATGGCTACACCTTC.

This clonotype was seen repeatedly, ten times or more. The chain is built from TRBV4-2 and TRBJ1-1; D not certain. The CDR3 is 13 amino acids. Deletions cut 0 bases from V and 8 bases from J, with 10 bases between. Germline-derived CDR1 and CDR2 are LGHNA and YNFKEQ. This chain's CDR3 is CASSQEVEAEAFF. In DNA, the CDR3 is TGTGCCAGCAGCCAAGAGGTAGAGGCCGAAGCTTTCTTT.

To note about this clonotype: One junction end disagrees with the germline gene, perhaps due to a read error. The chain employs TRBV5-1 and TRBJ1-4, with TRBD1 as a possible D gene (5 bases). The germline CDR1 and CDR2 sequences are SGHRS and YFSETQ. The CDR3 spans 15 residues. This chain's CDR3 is CAGSLYGPGDEKLFF. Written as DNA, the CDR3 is TGCGCCGGCAGCTTATATGGTCCGGGGGATGAAAAACTGTTTTTT.

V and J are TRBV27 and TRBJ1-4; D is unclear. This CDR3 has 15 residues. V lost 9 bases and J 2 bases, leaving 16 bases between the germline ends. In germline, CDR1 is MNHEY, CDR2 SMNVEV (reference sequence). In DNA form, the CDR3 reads TGTGCCAGTCACCTGGAGGCTGCTACTAATGAAAAACTGTTTTTT. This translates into CASHLEAATNEKLFF.

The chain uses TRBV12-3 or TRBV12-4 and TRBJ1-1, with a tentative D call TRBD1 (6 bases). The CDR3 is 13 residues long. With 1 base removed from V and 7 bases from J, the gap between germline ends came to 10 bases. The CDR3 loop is CASSLEGVYEAFF. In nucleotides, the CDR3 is TGTGCCAGCAGTTTAGAGGGGGTCTATGAAGCTTTCTTT.

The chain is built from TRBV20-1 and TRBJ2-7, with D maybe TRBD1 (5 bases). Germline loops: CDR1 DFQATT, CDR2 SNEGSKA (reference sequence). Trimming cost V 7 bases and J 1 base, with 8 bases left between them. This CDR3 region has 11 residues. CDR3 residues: CSVGASYEQYF. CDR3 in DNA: TGCAGTGTAGGGGCTTCCTACGAGCAGTACTTC.

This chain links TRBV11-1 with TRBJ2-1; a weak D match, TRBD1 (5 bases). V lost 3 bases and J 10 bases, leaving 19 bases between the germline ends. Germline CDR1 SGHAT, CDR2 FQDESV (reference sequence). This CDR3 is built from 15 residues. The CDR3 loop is CASSFSGAKRLEQFF. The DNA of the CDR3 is TGTGCCAGCAGCTTCAGTGGGGCTAAGCGACTCGAGCAGTTCTTC.

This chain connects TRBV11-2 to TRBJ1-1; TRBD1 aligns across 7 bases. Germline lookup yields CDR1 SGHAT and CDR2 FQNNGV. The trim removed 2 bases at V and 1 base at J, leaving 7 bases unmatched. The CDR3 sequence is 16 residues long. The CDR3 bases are TGTGCCAGCAGCTTACGCCCAGGGGGAACGAACACTGAAGCTTTCTTT. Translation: CASSLRPGGTNTEAFF.

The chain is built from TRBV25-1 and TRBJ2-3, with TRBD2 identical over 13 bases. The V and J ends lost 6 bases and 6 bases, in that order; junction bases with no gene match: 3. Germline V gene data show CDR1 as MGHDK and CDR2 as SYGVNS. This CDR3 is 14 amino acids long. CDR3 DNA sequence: TGTGCCAGCAGGACTAGCGGGGGGTCCGATACGCAGTATTTT. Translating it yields CASRTSGGSDTQYF.